The 6 T cell receptor beta chains listed next were all sequenced from one sample in a study of blood T cell repertoires in COVID-19. Clones were read by immunoSEQ multiplex PCR, and TCRdb kept only the in-frame ones, dropping some. This table has 120,000 or so clones, about nine tenths appearing once. Material for sequencing was peripheral blood. These TCRs come from a woman in her 70s with acute or convalescent COVID-19.

The rearrangement joins TRBV7-9 to TRBJ1-1, with a possible D match to TRBD1 (6 bases). The length of the CDR3 is 14 residues. The V gene lost 4 bases and the J gene lost 7 bases, with 16 bases spanning the gap. Germline V gene data show CDR1 as SEHNR and CDR2 as FQNEAQ (reference sequence). CDR3 bases: TGTGCCAGCAGCTCTATACAGGGCTTGAGTGAAGCTTTCTTT. Translation: CASSSIQGLSEAFF.

The rearrangement joins TRBV5-1 to TRBJ2-3; 8 bases are shared with TRBD2. This CDR3 spans 14 amino acids. The ends lost 3 bases at V and 5 bases at J; junction bases unmatched: 5. Germline V gene lookup returns CDR1 SGHRS and CDR2 YFSETQ. The CDR3 DNA is TGCGCCAGCAGCTGGGGACTAGGGGTAGATACGCAGTATTTT. It codes for CASSWGLGVDTQYF.

V and J are TRBV4-1 and TRBJ2-7; unclear D gene. This CDR3 is built from 14 residues. CDR1 is MGHRA and CDR2 is YSYEKL in the germline V gene. V was clipped by 0 bases and J by 6 bases, with 12 bases between them. CDR3 DNA: TGCGCCAGCAGCCAAGAGATAATCCGAGGCGAGCAGTACTTC. It encodes CASSQEIIRGEQYF.

The chain has TRBV18 and TRBJ1-2; D call uncertain. CDR1 is KGHSH, CDR2 LQKENI, per germline. This CDR3 is 15 amino acids long. V was shortened by 0 bases and J by 0 bases, with 8 bases between the two germline ends. The CDR3 DNA reads as TGTGCCAGCTCACCACCTCAGACTACTAACTATGGCTACACCTTC. The encoded protein is CASSPPQTTNYGYTF.

V usage is TRBV7-9 and J usage is TRBJ2-3, with unresolved D. From germline, CDR1 is SEHNR and CDR2 FQNEAQ (reference sequence). The CDR3 is made up of 14 amino acids. Trimming shortened V by 1 base and J by 2 bases, and 7 bases separated the two germline ends. The CDR3 DNA is TGTGCCAGCAGCTTAGTTGCAGACACAGATACGCAGTATTTT. Protein sequence: CASSLVADTDTQYF.

The CDR3 here is CASSPPGQGFFGANVLTF. The CDR3 region has the DNA TGTGCCAGCAGTCCCCCGGGACAGGGGTTTTTTGGGGCCAACGTCCTGACTTTC. V gene TRBV28 combines with J gene TRBJ2-6; 10 nucleotides agree with TRBD1. This CDR3 has 18 residues. Germline assignment: CDR1 MDHEN and CDR2 SYDVKM. J was trimmed by 3 bases and V by 5 bases; bases with no gene match: 10.